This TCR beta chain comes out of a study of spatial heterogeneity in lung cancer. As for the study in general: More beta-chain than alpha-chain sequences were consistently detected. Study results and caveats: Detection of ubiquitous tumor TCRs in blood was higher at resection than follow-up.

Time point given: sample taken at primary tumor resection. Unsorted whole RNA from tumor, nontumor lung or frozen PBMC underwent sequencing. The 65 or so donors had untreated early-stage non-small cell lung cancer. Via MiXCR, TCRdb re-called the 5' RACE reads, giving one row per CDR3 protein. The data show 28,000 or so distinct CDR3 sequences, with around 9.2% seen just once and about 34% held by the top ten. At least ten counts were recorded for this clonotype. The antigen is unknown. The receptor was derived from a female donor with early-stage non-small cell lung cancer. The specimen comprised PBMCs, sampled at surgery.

CDR3 region: CASSAGGAYGYTF. CDR3 coding DNA: TGTGCCAGCAGTGCAGGGGGTGCCTATGGCTACACCTTC. This chain uses TRBV12-3 or TRBV12-4 with TRBJ1-2; 7 nucleotides line up with TRBD1. The CDR3 spans 13 residues. The V segment lost 5 bases and the J segment 4 bases; nucleotides outside the gene matches: 4.